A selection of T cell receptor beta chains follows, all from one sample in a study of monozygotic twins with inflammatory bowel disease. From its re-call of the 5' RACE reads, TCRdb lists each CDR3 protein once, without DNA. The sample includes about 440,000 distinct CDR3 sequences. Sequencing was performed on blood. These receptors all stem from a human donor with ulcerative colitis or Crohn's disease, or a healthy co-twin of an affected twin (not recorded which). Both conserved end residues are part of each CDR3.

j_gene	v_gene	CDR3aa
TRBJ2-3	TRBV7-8	CASSRSTAGDTQYF
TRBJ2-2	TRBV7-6	CASSLGGRESPGELFF
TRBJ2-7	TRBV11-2	CASSLRLAGAYEQYF
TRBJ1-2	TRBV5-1	CASSLGDRVNGYTF
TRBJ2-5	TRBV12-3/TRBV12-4	CASSLSLRGETQYF
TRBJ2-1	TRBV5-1	CASSLVTTGNNEQFF
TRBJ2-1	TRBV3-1	CASSQVGRLAASYNEQFF
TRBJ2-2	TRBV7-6	CASSLAGSNTGELFF
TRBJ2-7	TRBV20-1	CSAAGTPGDEQYF
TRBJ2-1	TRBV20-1	CSASPLGESEQFF
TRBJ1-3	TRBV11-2	CASSFITGNTIYF
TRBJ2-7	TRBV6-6	CASRTSGGSYEQYF
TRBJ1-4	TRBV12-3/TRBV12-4	CASSLTYEKLFF
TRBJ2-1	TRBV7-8	CASSLEGRASGSGYNEQFF
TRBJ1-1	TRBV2	CASTRSSGDTEAFF
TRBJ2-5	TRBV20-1	CSAGSGLAGLETQYF
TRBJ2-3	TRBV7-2	CASSLVVGLTDTQYF
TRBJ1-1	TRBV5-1	CASSLMLGLGTEAFF
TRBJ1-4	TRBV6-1	CASSASLHNEKLFF
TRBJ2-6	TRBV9	CASSVTGPSGANVLTF
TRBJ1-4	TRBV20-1	CSASPTPGAQDEKLFF
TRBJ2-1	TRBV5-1	CASSPSWPYNEQFF
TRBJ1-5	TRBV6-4	CASSDPRGLQAGVPVQPQHF
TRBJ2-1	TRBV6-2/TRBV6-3	CASSWGGPASNEQFF
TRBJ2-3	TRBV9	CASSVVAGGPSDTQYF
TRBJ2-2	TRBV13	CASGDIRLLGELFF
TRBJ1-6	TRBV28	CASSFGQGWELIDSPLHF
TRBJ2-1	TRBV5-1	CASSPGVTGSYNEQFF
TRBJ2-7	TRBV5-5	CASSLNSGQIYEQYF
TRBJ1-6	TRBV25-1	CASSEWGGTGDSPLHF
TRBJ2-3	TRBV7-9	CASSFLRGRTDTQYF
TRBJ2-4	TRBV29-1	CSVALDRGANIQYF
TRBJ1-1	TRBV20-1	CSASRGMDTEAFF
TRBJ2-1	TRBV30	CAWSVGVARHNEQFF
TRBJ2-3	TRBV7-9	CASSRGLAGGPDTQYF
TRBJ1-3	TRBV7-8	CASSWGGGSSGNTIYF
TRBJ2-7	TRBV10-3	CAISEFGLNYEQYF
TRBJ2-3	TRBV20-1	CSARGLGADTQYF
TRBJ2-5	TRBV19	CATQLRGWETQYF
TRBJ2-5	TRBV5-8	CASSLGVQETQYF
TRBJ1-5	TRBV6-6	CASSYSTAVQPQHF
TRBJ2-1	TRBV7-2	CASSLASTLSYNEQFF
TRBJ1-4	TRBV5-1	CASSFANEKLFF
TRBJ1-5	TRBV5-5	CASSLAYPTNQPQHF
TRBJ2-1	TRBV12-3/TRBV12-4	CASSFRLAGGEQFF
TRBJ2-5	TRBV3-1	CASSQDWAGEETQYF
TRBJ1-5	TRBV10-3	CAISDVGQPQHF
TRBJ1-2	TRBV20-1	CSAPTANYGYTF
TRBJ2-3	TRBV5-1	CASSLTSGPDTQYF
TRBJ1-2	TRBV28	CASSLRRTGRERYTF